This TCR beta chain was sequenced in a study of blood T cell repertoires in COVID-19. This clone was seen just once. Sequencing used immunoSEQ multiplex PCR; TCRdb keeps in-frame clones, though not all of them. There are fewer than 300,000 clones in the sample; about 80% occur only once, and 3% to 3.5% lies in the top ten. Trimming left V 0 bases short and J 4 bases short, with 4 bases between. The germline gives CDR1 SGHRS, CDR2 YFSETQ. The CDR3 extends over 13 amino acids. Specimen: peripheral blood. The chain combines TRBV5-1 with TRBJ2-2, with D hard to call. The TCR comes from a woman of 80 years or more with acute or convalescent COVID-19. CDR3 nucleotides: TGCGCCAGCAGCTTGGCGGTCACCGGGGAGCTGTTTTTT. Translation: CASSLAVTGELFF.